The present T cell receptor (beta chain) was sequenced within a study of blood T cell repertoires in COVID-19. Turning to the study itself: Some COVID-19 samples were acute and others convalescent; all came from the United States, Italy and Spain. From T cells, B-cell-depleted T cells, or PBMCs came the material, which was cDNA or gDNA.

The germline CDR1 and CDR2 sequences are MGHDK and SYGVNS. V gave up 1 base and J gave up 1 base, with 10 bases separating them. This CDR3 comprises 15 residues. Study processing details: The assay estimated nucleated cells by amplifying reference gene primers. Repertoires were generated with immunoSEQ multiplex PCR, while TCRdb's copy carries only in-frame clones and drops some. V, J and clone size are taken as reported in that table, and D and trimming were inferred from the DNA itself. The table shows about 260,000 clones, with approximately 88% occurring only once. The sequencing input was peripheral blood. This clonotype was sampled from a woman in her 70s with COVID-19, enrolled during active disease. The chain links TRBV25-1 to TRBJ2-5, with D possibly TRBD2 on 5 matching bases. CDR3 region: CASSESGIVQETQYF. CDR3 DNA: TGTGCCAGCAGTGAATCGGGGATAGTCCAAGAGACCCAGTACTTC.